The clone carrying this T cell receptor (beta chain) was recorded at least ten times. As yet, its antigen is unknown. Amplification of TCR beta CDR3 regions was performed using RNA transcripts as template. When the TCR CDR3 underwent first-round RT-PCR, the HTBI primer set was used. TCRdb re-called the multiplex PCR reads through MiXCR, storing one row per CDR3 protein. The sample lists fewer than 400,000 distinct CDR3 sequences, more than 15% occurring once. The data derive from a study of T cells in Graves' hyperthyroidism and ophthalmopathy. Overall study findings and caveats: Ophthalmopathy, which appeared later, was predicted by the model a median approximately 6.7 months before onset.

The receptor comes from a woman between 18 and 29 years old with Graves' hyperthyroidism that later progressed to Graves' ophthalmopathy. The sample taken for sequencing was blood.

The CDR3 DNA reads as TGCAGTGCTGACGACCGAGAGCAGTACTTC. Protein sequence: CSADDREQYF. V and J are TRBV20-1 and TRBJ2-7; D unclear. The CDR3 totals 10 residues. Germline V gene lookup returns CDR1 DFQATT and CDR2 SNEGSKA (reference sequence). V shed 5 bases and J shed 7 bases, with 9 bases lying between them.